This T cell receptor beta chain stems from a study of blood T cells in healthy people across ages. Study results and limitations: Older age went with lower TCR beta diversity per million T cells, in a roughly linear way.

A J-beta primer mix and a sample-barcoded 5' primer were used in a second PCR of about 7 to 12 cycles. Each CDR3 protein gets one entry after TCRdb re-called the 5' RACE reads with MiXCR. This sample carries 700,000 or so distinct CDR3 sequences, 40% to 45% of them seen once, and the ten largest clones take 30%. The CDR3 sequence is 14 residues long. CDR1 and CDR2 (germline): SGHRS, YFSETQ. V was trimmed by 5 bases and J by 3 bases, leaving 11 bases between them. As concerns this clonotype: The antigen remains unidentified.

Sequencing used blood. The V gene is TRBV5-1, the J gene TRBJ2-2, with TRBD1 as a possible D gene (6 bases). This sequence was found in a man older than 75 in good health. The CDR3 is CASRQGADTGELFF. The CDR3 DNA reads TGCGCCAGCAGACAGGGCGCCGACACCGGGGAGCTGTTTTTT.